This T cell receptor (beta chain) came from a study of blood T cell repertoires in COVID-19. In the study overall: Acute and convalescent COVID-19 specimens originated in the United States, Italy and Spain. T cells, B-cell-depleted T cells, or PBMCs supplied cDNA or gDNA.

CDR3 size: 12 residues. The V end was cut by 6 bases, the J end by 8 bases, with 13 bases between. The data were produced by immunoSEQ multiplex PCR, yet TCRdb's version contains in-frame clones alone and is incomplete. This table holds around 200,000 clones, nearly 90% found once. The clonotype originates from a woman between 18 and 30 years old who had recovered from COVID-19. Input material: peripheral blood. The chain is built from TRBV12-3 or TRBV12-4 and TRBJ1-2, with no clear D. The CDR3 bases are TGTGCCAGCAGCCTACGTTCTGCGGGCTACACCTTC. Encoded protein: CASSLRSAGYTF.